This T cell receptor (beta chain) derives from a study of T cells expressing NK-cell markers. Across the whole study: From sorted CD3+CD56+NKG2C+, CD3+CD56+NKG2C- and CD3+CD56-NKG2C+ T cells came the TCR beta repertoires.

Each CDR3 protein gets one entry in TCRdb, which reprocessed the 5' RACE reads and gives no DNA. With about 460,000 distinct CDR3 sequences in the sample, the ten largest clones hold about 1.5%. Germline-derived CDR1 and CDR2 are SGHVS and FQNEAQ. CDR3 length: 15 residues. The sequencing sample was made of blood T cells: a sorted CD56 or NKG2C T cell subset, CD4+ or CD8+ T cells, or bulk PBMC T cells (not recorded which). The chain links TRBV7-8 to TRBJ1-1. This clonotype was obtained from a woman in her 50s in good health. The CDR3 reads CASSPLGPMNTEAFF.